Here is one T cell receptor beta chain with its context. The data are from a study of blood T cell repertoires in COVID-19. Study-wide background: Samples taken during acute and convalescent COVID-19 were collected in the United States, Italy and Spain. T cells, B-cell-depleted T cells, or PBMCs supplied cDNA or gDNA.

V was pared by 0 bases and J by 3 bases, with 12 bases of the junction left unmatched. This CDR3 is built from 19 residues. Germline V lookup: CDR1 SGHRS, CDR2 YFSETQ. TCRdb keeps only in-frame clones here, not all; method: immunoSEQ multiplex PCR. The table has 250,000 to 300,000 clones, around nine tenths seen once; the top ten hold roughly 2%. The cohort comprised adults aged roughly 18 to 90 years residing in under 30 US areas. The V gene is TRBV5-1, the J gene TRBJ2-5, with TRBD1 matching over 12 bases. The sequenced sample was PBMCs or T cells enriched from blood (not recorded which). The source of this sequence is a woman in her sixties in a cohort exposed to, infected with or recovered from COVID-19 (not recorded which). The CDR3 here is CASSLAGTGGKRAKETQYF. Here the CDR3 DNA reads TGCGCCAGCAGCTTGGCCGGGACAGGGGGCAAGAGAGCTAAAGAGACCCAGTACTTC.